This T cell receptor (beta chain) was obtained from a study of CD8+CD57+ T cells in acquired aplastic anemia. Study at large: The mean DNA yield obtained from sorted CD4+ and CD8+ cells came to approximately 3.2 ug.

Patients picked for sequencing had shown CD8+CD57+ cell expansion detected by flow cytometry. Each patient carried a diagnosis of severe acquired aplastic anemia. CDR3 and TCR beta VDJ profiling relied on genomic DNA as the template. MiXCR, applied by TCRdb to the reads, yields one record per CDR3 protein. The profile shows 200,000 or so distinct CDR3 sequences, about 60% of them singletons. As for this clonotype: Its specificity is not known.

Regarding the study as a whole: Shared by patients and controls, approximately 28 CD8+ CDR3s were abundant in patients. Levels of CD8+ Simpson's diversity were not significantly distinct in patients versus controls.

CDR1 and CDR2 (germline): SQVTM, ANQGSEA. The CDR3 loop spans 15 amino acids. V shed 2 bases and J 4 bases; nucleotides not matched to a gene: 11. The sequence was collected from a human donor with aplastic anemia. The chain uses TRBV29-1 and TRBJ2-7, with TRBD1 identical over 7 bases. The sample taken for sequencing was sorted CD4+, CD8+, or CD8+CD57+ T cells (not recorded which) from PBMCs. The CDR3 sequence: CSVEKAGTALYEQYF. CDR3 nucleotides: TGCAGCGTTGAAAAGGCTGGGACAGCCCTTTACGAGCAGTACTTC.